One and the same sample provided the 13 T cell receptor beta chains below, sequenced in a study of cytomegalovirus exposure and HLA in healthy donors. 13 Jbeta primers and 60 Vbeta primers were used for the PCR. Generated by immunoSEQ multiplex PCR, the TCRdb table keeps only in-frame clones and is missing some. Of about 54,000 clones detected, approximately 81% appear once; the ten largest clones hold 3% to 3.5%. The specimen sequenced was PBMCs. The receptor source for this set is a woman aged 18-30 years in good health and CMV-seronegative.

The rearrangement uses TRBV9 and TRBJ2-3, with 8 bases lining up with TRBD2. Per the germline V gene, CDR1 is SGDLS and CDR2 is YYNGEE. This CDR3 spans 15 amino acids. J lost 1 base, V lost 2 bases, and 3 bases had no gene match. In DNA, the CDR3 is TGTGCCAGCAGCGTGAGCGGGAGAGGCACAGATACGCAGTATTTT. Translation gives CASSVSGRGTDTQYF.

V gene TRBV25-1 combines with J gene TRBJ1-2; D ambiguous. In germline, CDR1 is MGHDK, CDR2 SYGVNS. V was shortened by 3 bases and J by 3 bases, with 11 bases between the two germline ends. This CDR3 region has 14 residues. The CDR3 here is CASSDATPYYGYTF. The CDR3 nucleotides read TGTGCCAGCAGTGACGCTACTCCTTACTATGGCTACACCTTC.

V gene TRBV18 combines with J gene TRBJ2-2, with TRBD2 as a possible D gene (6 bases). This CDR3 comprises 15 residues. The V gene's germline CDR1 is KGHSH and CDR2 LQKENI. Trimming removed 3 bases at V and 1 base at J, with 9 bases between. CDR3 residues: CASSPTAGNTGELFF. CDR3 coding DNA: TGTGCCAGCTCACCGACAGCGGGGAACACCGGGGAGCTGTTTTTT.

Here the CDR3 DNA reads TGTGCCAGCAGCCTTGCCAGGGACAGGGGGATGAGGAACACTGAAGCTTTCTTT. Protein: CASSLARDRGMRNTEAFF. The gene calls are TRBV7-9 and TRBJ1-1; TRBD1 matches 11 bases. With V trimmed by 5 bases and J by 1 base, 12 bases remained unmatched. The CDR3 totals 18 residues. Germline loops: CDR1 SEHNR, CDR2 FQNEAQ (reference sequence).

This chain links TRBV28 with TRBJ1-2, with D unresolved. This CDR3 contains 11 residues. Germline V gives CDR1 MDHEN, CDR2 SYDVKM. The V and J ends lost 7 bases and 4 bases respectively, with 7 bases between them. The CDR3 loop is CASNSLYGYTF. In nucleotides, the CDR3 is TGTGCCAGCAACAGCCTCTATGGCTACACCTTC.

The chain links TRBV5-1 to TRBJ2-3; D possibly corresponds to TRBD1 (5 bases). Trimming pared 0 bases from V and 3 bases from J, leaving 14 bases between. From germline, CDR1 is SGHRS and CDR2 YFSETQ. The CDR3 has 16 amino acids. In DNA, the CDR3 is TGCGCCAGCAGCTTGGATGTGGGGCTAGGAACAGATACGCAGTATTTT. Its translation is CASSLDVGLGTDTQYF.

The J gene is TRBJ2-7, the V gene TRBV27, with D unclear. This CDR3 comprises 15 residues. The germline V gene encodes CDR1 MNHEY and CDR2 SMNVEV (reference sequence). Trimming removed 2 bases at V and 2 bases at J, with 13 bases between. The CDR3 bases are TGTGCCAGCAGTTTAACTATAGGCTCCCCCTACGAGCAGTACTTC. Translation: CASSLTIGSPYEQYF.

The chain recombines TRBV2 with TRBJ1-4; D not resolved. Trimming left V 5 bases short and J 0 bases short, with 10 bases between. The CDR3 sequence is 15 residues long. CDR1 is SNHLY and CDR2 is FYNNEI in the germline V gene. CDR3 region: CASSPDIATNEKLFF. CDR3 nucleotide sequence: TGTGCCAGCAGTCCCGACATCGCAACTAATGAAAAACTGTTTTTT. Full variable domain (rest looked up from reference TRBV2 and TRBJ1-4): EPEVTQTPSHQVTQMGQEVILRCVPISNHLYFYWYRQILGQKVEFLVSFYNNEISEKSEIFDDQFSVERPDGSNFTLKIRSTKLEDSAMYFCASSPDIATNEKLFFGSGTQLSVL.

CDR3 region: CASSLAAAGTGELFF. CDR3 nucleotides: TGCGCCAGCAGCTTGGCCGCGGCGGGCACCGGGGAGCTGTTTTTT. The J gene is TRBJ2-2, the V gene TRBV5-1; tentative D call: TRBD2 (5 bases). Germline loops: CDR1 SGHRS, CDR2 YFSETQ. This CDR3 contains 15 residues. V gave up 0 bases and J gave up 4 bases, with 10 bases separating them.

The chain combines TRBV6-1 with TRBJ2-1, with D tentatively TRBD1 (6 bases). CDR3 size: 15 residues. Trimming took 10 bases from V and 6 from J, leaving 22 bases between them. Germline V gene data show CDR1 as MNHNS and CDR2 as SASEGT. The CDR3 spells CATATLQTGFNEQFF. In DNA form, the CDR3 reads TGTGCCACCGCCACACTGCAAACAGGGTTCAATGAGCAGTTCTTC.

The chain combines TRBV19 with TRBJ2-3; 7 positions match TRBD2. V trimming: 4 bases; J trimming: 0 bases; junction bases outside the gene matches: 4. Germline CDR1 LNHDA, CDR2 SQIVND (reference sequence). The CDR3 runs to 15 residues. For the CDR3, the DNA is TGTGCCAGTAGTAGCTATAGCGGGAGCACAGATACGCAGTATTTT. Amino acid sequence: CASSSYSGSTDTQYF.

The chain carries TRBV30 and TRBJ2-6; TRBD1 matches 7 bases. Trimming took 4 bases from V and 3 from J; bases not matched to a gene: 12. The CDR3 extends over 17 amino acids. The germline V gene encodes CDR1 GTSNPN and CDR2 SVGIG (reference sequence). Here the CDR3 DNA reads TGTGCCTGGACTGGAACAGGGGCCTTGAGTGGGGCCAACGTCCTGACTTTC. This gives the protein CAWTGTGALSGANVLTF. The variable domain in full, with the rest retrieved from reference TRBV30 and TRBJ2-6, is SQTIHQWPATLVQPVGSPLSLECTVEGTSNPNLYWYRQAAGRGLQLLFYSVGIGQISSEVPQNLSASRPQDRQFILSSKKLLLSDSGFYLCAWTGTGALSGANVLTFGAGSRLTVL.

The chain links TRBV11-2 to TRBJ1-2; 10 nucleotides match TRBD1. Germline assignment: CDR1 SGHAT and CDR2 FQNNGV. V shed 5 bases, J shed 8 bases, and the junction held 8 bases outside the gene matches. This CDR3 is built from 14 residues. The CDR3 nucleotides read TGTGCCAGCAGCCCCACCTGGGGACAGGGGGGCTACACCTTC. This translates into CASSPTWGQGGYTF.